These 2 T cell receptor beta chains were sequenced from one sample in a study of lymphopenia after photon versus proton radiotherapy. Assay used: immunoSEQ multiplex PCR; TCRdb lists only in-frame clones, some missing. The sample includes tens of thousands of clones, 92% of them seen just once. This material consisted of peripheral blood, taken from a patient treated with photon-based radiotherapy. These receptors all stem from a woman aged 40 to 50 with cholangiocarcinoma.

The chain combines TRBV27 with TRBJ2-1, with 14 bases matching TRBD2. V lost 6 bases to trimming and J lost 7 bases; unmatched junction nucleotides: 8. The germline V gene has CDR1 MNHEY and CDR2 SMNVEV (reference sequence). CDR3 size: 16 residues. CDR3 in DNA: TGTGCCAGCAGGGCTCGGGGACTAGCGGGAGCTAATGAGCAGTTCTTC. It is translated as CASRARGLAGANEQFF.

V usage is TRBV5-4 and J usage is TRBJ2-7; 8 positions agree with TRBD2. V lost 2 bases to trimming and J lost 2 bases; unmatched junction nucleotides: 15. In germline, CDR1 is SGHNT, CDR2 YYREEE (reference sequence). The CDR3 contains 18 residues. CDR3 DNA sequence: TGTGCCAGCAGCTTTGGGCTAGCGGGCAGCACTCTGACCTACGAGCAGTACTTC. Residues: CASSFGLAGSTLTYEQYF.